Included here is one T cell receptor beta chain sequence, with context. The target antigen is unknown. This sample is part of a study of a mutant IDH1 vaccine in newly diagnosed glioma. Overall study: Each patient was administered eight vaccinations, scheduled in weeks 1, 3, 5, 7, 11, 15, 19 and 23. Radiotherapy alone preceded vaccination by 4-6 weeks; alternatively, vaccination started with temozolomide cycles.

The time point denotes: week 23, last vaccination. Mutant IDH1 20-mer peptide, at 300 ug, made up each vaccine dose, with topical imiquimod. Tumors from donors were new WHO grade 3 or 4 IDH1-mutant astrocytomas with ATRX loss. Per the germline V gene, CDR1 is SGDLS and CDR2 is YYNGEE. V lost 3 bases and J 3 bases, leaving 24 bases between the germline ends. The CDR3 has 18 residues. This table comes from immunoSEQ multiplex PCR, and its TCRdb copy is limited to in-frame clones, with some not included. The sample shows about 55,000 clones, about four fifths of them seen only once. The specimen was PBMCs, collected from a glioma patient whose treatment included an IDH1 peptide vaccine. The V call is TRBV9, the J call TRBJ2-5; a weak D match, TRBD1 (7 bases). The TCR comes from a man aged 35-49 years with glioma. The CDR3 DNA follows: TGTGCCAGCAGCGGAGGGGATTCGCCAGGGGGGTTGGAAGAGACCCAGTACTTC. Its translation is CASSGGDSPGGLEETQYF.